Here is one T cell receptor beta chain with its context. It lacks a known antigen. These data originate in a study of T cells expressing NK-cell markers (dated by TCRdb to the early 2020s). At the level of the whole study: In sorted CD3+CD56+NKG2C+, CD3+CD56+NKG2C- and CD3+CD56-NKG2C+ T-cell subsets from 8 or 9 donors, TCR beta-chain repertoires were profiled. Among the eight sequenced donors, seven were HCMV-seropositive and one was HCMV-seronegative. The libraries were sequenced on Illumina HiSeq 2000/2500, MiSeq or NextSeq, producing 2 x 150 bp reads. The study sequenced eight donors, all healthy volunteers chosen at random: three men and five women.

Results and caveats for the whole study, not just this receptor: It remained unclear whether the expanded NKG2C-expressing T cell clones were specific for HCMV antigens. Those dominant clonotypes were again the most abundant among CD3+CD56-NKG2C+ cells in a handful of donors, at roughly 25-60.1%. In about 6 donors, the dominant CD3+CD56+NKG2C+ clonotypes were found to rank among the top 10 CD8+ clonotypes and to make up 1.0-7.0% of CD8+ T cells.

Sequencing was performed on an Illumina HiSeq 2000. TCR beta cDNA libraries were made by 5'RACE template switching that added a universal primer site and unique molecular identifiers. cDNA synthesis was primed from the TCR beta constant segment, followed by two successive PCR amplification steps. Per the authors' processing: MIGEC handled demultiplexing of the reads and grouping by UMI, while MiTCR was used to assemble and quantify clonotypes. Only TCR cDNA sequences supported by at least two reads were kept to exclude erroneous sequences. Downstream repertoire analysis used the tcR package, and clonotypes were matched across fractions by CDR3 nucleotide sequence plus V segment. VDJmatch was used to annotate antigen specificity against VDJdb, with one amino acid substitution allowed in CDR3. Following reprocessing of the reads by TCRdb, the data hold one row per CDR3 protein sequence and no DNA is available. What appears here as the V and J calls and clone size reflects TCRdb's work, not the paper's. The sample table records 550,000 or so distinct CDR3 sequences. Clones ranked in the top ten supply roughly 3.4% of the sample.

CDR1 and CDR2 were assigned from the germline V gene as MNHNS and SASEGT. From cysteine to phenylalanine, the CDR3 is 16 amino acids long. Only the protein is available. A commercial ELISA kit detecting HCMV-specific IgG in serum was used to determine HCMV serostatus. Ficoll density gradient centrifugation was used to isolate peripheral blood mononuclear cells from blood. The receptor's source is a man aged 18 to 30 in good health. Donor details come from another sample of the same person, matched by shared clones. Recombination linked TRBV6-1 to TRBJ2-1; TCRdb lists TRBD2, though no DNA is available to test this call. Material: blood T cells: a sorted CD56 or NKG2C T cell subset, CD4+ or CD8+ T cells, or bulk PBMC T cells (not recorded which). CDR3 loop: CASRGTSGRAGNEQFF.